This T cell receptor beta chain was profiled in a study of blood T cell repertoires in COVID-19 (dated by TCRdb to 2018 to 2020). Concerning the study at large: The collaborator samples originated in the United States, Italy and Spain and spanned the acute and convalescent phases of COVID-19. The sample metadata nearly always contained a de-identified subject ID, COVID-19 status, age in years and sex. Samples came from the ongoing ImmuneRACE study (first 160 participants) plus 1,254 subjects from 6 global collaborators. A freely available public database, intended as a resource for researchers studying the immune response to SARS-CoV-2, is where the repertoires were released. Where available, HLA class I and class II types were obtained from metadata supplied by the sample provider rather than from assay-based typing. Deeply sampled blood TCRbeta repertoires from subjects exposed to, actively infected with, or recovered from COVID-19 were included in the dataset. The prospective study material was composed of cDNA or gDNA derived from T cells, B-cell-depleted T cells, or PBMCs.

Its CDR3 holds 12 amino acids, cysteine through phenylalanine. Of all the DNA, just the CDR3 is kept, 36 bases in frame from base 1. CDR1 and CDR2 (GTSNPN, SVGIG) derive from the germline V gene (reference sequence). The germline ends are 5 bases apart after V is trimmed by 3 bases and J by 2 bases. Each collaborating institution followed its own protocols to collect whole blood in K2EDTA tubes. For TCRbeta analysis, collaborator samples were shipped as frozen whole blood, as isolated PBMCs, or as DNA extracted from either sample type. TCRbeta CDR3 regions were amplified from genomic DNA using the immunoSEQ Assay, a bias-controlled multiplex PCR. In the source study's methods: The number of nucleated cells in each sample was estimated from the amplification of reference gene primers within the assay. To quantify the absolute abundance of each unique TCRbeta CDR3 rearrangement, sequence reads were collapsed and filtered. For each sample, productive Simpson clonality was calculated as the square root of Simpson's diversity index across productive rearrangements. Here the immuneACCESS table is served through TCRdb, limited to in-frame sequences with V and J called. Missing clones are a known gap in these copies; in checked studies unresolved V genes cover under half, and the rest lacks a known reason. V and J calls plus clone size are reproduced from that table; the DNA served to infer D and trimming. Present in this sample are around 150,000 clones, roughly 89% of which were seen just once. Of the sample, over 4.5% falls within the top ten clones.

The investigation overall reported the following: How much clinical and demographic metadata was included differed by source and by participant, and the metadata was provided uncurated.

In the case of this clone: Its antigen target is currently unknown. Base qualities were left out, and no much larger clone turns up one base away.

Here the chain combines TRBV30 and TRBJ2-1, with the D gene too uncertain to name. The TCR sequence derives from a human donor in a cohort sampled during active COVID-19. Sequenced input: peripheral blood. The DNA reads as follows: TGTGCCTGGAGCCTAACCTACAATGAGCAGTTCTTC. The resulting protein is CAWSLTYNEQFF.